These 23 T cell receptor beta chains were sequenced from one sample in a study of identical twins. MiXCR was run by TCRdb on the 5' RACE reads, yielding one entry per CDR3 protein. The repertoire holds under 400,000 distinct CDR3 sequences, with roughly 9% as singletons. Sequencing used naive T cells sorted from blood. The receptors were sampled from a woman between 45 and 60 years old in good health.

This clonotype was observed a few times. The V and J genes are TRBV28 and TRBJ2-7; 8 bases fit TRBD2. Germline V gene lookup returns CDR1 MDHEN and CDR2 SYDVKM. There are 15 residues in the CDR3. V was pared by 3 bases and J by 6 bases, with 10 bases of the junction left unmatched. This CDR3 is CASSLLDGRALEQYF. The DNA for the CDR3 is TGTGCCAGCAGTTTGCTAGACGGGAGGGCCCTCGAGCAGTACTTC. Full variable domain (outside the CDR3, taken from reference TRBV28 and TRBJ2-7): DVKVTQSSRYLVKRTGEKVFLECVQDMDHENMFWYRQDPGLGLRLIYFSYDVKMKEKGDIPEGYSVSREKKERFSLILESASTNQTSMYLCASSLLDGRALEQYFGPGTRLTVT.

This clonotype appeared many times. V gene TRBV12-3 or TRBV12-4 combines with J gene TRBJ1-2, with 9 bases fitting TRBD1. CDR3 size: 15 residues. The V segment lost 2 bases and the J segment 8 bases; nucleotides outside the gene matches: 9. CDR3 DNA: TGTGCCAGCAGTTTATCCTCCGGGACAGGGTTGGGCTACACCTTC. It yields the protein CASSLSSGTGLGYTF.

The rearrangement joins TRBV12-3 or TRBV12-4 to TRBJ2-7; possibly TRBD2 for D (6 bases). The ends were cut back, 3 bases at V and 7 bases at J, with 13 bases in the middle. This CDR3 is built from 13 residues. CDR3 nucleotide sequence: TGTGCCAGCAGTTTGCAAGCCGGAGGGGAGCAGTACGTC. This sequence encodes CASSLQAGGEQYV.

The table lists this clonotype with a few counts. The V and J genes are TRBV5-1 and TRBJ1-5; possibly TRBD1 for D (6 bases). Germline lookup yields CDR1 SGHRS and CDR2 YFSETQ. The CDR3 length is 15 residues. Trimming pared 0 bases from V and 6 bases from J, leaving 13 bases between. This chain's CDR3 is CASSLEGGLTQPQHF. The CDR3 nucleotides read TGCGCCAGCAGCTTGGAGGGGGGGCTTACTCAGCCCCAGCATTTT.

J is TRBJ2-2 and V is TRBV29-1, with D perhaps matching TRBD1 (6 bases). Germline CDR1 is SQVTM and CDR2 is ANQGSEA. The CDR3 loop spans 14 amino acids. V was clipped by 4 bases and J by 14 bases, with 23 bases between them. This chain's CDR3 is CSVGVATGPFFLFF. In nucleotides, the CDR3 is TGCAGCGTTGGGGTCGCAACAGGGCCCTTCTTCCTGTTTTTT.

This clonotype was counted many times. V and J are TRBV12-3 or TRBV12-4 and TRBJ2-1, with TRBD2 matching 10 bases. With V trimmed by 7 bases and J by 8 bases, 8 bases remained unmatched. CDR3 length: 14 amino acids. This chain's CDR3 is CASIRASGSYEQFF. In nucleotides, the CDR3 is TGTGCCAGCATTAGGGCTAGCGGGAGCTATGAGCAGTTCTTC.

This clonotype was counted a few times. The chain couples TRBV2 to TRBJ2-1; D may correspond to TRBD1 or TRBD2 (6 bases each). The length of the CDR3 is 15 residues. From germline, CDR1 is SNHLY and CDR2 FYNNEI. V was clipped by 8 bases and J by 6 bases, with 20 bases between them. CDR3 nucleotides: TGTGCCAGCCCCGTGGCGCGGGACATTAGCAATGAGCAGTTCTTC. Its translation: CASPVARDISNEQFF.

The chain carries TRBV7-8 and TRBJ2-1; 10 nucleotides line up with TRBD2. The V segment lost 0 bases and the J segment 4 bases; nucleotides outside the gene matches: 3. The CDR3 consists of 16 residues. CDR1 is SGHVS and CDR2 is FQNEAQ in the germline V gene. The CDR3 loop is CASSLAIAGGYNEQFF. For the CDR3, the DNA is TGTGCCAGCAGCTTAGCGATAGCGGGAGGTTACAATGAGCAGTTCTTC.

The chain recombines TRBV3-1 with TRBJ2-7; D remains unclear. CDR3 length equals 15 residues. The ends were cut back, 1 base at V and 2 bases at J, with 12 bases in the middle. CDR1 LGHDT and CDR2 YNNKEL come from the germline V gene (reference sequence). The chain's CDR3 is CASSQVRTGTYEQYF. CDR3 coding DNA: TGTGCCAGCAGCCAAGTTCGGACGGGCACCTACGAGCAGTACTTC.

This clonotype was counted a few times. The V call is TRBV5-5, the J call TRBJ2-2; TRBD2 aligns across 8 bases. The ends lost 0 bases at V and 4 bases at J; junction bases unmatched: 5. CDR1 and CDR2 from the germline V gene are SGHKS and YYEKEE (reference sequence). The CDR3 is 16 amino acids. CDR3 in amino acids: CASSLVAGGVTGELFF. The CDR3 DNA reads TGTGCCAGCAGCTTGGTGGCGGGAGGCGTCACCGGGGAGCTGTTTTTT.

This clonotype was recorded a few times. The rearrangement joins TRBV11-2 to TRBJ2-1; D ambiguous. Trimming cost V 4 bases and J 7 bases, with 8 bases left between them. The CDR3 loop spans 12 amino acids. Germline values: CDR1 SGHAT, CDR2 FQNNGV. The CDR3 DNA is TGTGCCAGCAGCTCGGACGGAAATGAGCAGTTCTTC. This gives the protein CASSSDGNEQFF. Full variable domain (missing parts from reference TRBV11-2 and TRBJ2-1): EAGVAQSPRYKIIEKRQSVAFWCNPISGHATLYWYQQILGQGPKLLIQFQNNGVVDDSQLPKDRFSAERLKGVDSTLKIQPAKLEDSAVYLCASSSDGNEQFFGPGTRLTVL.

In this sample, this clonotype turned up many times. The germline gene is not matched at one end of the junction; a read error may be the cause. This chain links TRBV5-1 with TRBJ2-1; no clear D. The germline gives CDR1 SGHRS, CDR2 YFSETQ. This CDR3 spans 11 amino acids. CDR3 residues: CASSLNNEQFF. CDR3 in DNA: TGTGCCAGCAGCTTAAACAATGAGCAGTTCTTC.

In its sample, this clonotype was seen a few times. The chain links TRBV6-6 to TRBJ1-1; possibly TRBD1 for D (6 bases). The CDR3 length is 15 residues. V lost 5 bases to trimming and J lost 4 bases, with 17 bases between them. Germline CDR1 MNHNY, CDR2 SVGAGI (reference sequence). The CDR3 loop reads CASSDLNRVGTEAFF. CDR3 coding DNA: TGTGCCAGCAGTGACCTAAACAGGGTCGGCACTGAAGCTTTCTTT.

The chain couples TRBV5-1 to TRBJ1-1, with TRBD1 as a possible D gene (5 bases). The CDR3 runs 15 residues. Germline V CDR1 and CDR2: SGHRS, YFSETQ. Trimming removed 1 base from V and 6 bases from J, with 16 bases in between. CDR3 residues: CASSLLQTRGAEAFF. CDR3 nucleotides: TGCGCCAGCAGCTTGTTGCAGACTCGAGGGGCTGAAGCTTTCTTT.

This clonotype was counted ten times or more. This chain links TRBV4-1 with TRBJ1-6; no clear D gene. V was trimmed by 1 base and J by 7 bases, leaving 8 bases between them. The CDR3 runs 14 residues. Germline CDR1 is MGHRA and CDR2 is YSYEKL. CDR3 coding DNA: TGCGCCAGCAGCCAAGGGGCCCCCAATTCACCCCTCCACTTT. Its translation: CASSQGAPNSPLHF.

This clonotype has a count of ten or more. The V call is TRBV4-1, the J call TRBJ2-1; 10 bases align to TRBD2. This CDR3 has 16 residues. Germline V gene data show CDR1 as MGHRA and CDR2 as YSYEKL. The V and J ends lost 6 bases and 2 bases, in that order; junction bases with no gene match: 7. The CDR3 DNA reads TGCGCCAGCAGACCTATGACTAGCGGGCCCTACAATGAGCAGTTCTTC. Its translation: CASRPMTSGPYNEQFF.

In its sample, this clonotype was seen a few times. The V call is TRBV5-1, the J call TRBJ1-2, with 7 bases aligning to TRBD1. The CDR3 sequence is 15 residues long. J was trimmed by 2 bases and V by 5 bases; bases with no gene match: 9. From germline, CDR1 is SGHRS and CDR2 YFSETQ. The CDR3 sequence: CASRPTGIGNYGYTF. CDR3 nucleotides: TGCGCCAGCAGGCCGACAGGGATTGGGAACTATGGCTACACCTTC.

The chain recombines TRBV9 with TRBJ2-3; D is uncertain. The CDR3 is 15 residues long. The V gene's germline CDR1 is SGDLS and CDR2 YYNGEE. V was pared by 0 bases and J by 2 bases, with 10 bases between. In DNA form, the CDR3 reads TGTGCCAGCAGCGTAGGTTTAGGGATCACAGATACGCAGTATTTT. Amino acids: CASSVGLGITDTQYF.

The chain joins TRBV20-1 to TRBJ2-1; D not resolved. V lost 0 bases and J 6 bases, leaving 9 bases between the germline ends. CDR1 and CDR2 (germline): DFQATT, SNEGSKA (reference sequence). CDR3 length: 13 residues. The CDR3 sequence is CSARDQFANEQFF. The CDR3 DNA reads TGCAGTGCTAGAGATCAGTTTGCCAATGAGCAGTTCTTC.

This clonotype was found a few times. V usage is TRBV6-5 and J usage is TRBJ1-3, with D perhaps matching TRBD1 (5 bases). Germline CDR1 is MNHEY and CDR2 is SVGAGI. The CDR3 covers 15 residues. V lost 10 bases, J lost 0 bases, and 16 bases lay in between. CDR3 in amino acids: CATRRGLNSGNTIYF. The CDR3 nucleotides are TGTGCCACCCGGAGGGGCTTGAACTCTGGAAACACCATATATTTT.

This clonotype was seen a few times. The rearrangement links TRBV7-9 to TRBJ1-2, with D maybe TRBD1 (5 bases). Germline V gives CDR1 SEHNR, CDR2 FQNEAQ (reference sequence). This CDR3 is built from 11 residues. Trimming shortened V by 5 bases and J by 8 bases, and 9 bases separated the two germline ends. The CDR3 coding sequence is TGTGCCAGCAGCCAAGGGACGGGCTACACCTTC. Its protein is CASSQGTGYTF.

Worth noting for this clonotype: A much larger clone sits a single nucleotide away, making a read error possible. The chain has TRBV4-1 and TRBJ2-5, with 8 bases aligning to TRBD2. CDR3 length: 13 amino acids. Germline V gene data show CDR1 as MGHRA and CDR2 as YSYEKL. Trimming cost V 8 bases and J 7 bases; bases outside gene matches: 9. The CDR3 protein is CASWAGGLRTQYF. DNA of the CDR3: TGCGCCAGCTGGGCGGGAGGACTCAGGACCCAGTACTTC.

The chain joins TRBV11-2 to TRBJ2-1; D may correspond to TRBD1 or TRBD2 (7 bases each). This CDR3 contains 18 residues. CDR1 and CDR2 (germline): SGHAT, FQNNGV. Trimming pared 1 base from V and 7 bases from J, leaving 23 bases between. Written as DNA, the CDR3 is TGTGCCAGCAGCTTAGTTGGAGGGGGCAGAGCGGGACGAAATGAGCAGTTCTTC. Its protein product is CASSLVGGGRAGRNEQFF.